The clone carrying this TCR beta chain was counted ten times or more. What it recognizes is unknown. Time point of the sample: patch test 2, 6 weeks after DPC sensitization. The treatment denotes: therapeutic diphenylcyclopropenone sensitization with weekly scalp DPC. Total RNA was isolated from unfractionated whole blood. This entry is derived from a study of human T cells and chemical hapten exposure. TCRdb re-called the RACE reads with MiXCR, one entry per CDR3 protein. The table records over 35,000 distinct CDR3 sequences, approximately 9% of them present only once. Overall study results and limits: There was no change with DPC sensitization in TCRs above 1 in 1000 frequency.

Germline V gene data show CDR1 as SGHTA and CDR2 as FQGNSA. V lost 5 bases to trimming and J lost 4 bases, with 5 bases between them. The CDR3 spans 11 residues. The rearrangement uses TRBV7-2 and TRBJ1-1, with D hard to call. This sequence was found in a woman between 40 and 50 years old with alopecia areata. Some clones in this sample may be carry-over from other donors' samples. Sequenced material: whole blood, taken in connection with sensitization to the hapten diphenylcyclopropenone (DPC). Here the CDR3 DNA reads TGTGCCAGCAGCCCGGGCACTGAAGCTTTCTTT. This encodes CASSPGTEAFF.